The 26 T cell receptor beta chains presented below share a single source sample, sequenced in a study of shared clonotypes between healthy human individuals. Some clones are missing from TCRdb's copy, which holds only in-frame ones; the method was immunoSEQ multiplex PCR. The profile covers 950,000 to 1,300,000 clones, with more than 65% appearing a single time and roughly 1.5% taken by the ten largest. The specimen was memory CD4+ T cells sorted from blood. As to subset: CD45RA-negative fraction. These receptors were obtained from a man aged 18 to 30 in good health.

In the case of this clone: A single base is all that separates this from a far larger clone, so a read error is likely. CDR3: CATRIRNYGYTF. The CDR3 DNA follows: TGTGCCACCAGGATTCGGAACTATGGCTACACCTTC. The chain recombines TRBV6-1 with TRBJ1-2; no definite D call. Germline CDR1 MNHNS, CDR2 SASEGT. The CDR3 is 12 amino acids. V gave up 10 bases and J gave up 2 bases, with 11 bases separating them.

V gene TRBV6-1 combines with J gene TRBJ2-6; the match to TRBD2 covers 13 bases. Trimming removed 4 bases from V and 2 bases from J; junction bases left unmatched: 5. The CDR3 is 18 residues long. Germline values: CDR1 MNHNS, CDR2 SASEGT. The CDR3 region has the DNA TGTGCCAGCAGTGTCACTAGCGGGGGGGCCGCTGGGGCCAACGTCCTGACTTTC. It is translated as CASSVTSGGAAGANVLTF.

J is TRBJ2-5 and V is TRBV30, with TRBD1 matching 8 bases. The trim removed 8 bases at V and 5 bases at J, leaving 10 bases unmatched. This CDR3 contains 13 residues. CDR1 GTSNPN and CDR2 SVGIG come from the germline V gene (reference sequence). CDR3 sequence: CATTQGGRETQYF. The CDR3 DNA reads as TGTGCCACCACACAGGGGGGCCGGGAGACCCAGTACTTC. The full variable domain, rest sourced from reference TRBV30 and TRBJ2-5, is SQTIHQWPATLVQPVGSPLSLECTVEGTSNPNLYWYRQAAGRGLQLLFYSVGIGQISSEVPQNLSASRPQDRQFILSSKKLLLSDSGFYLCATTQGGRETQYFGPGTRLLVL.

V usage is TRBV7-9 and J usage is TRBJ1-3; 8 nucleotides agree with TRBD1. The CDR3 runs 17 residues. Trimming at V came to 5 bases and at J to 0 bases, leaving 9 bases not matched to a gene. The V gene's germline CDR1 is SEHNR and CDR2 FQNEAQ (reference sequence). The CDR3 nucleotides read TGTGCCAGCAGCGAAGGACAGGGCTCACCCTCTGGAAACACCATATATTTT. It translates to CASSEGQGSPSGNTIYF.

V gene TRBV6-4 combines with J gene TRBJ2-5, with 11 positions matching TRBD2. The ends lost 6 bases at V and 4 bases at J; junction bases unmatched: 10. This CDR3 has 16 residues. Germline V lookup: CDR1 MRHNA, CDR2 SNTAGT. Written as DNA, the CDR3 is TGTGCCAGCAGCGGCAACAACGGACTAGCGGGAGAGACCCAGTACTTC. Its protein product is CASSGNNGLAGETQYF.

This sequence joins TRBV7-2 and TRBJ2-5; 9 bases map to TRBD2. Unmatched junction bases numbered 8, after V lost 5 bases and J lost 4 bases. The germline V gene encodes CDR1 SGHTA and CDR2 FQGNSA. The CDR3 extends over 15 amino acids. The CDR3 nucleotides are TGTGCCAGCAGCCCGACGGCGGGAGGGACAGAGACCCAGTACTTC. Its protein product is CASSPTAGGTETQYF. Filled out from reference TRBV7-2 and TRBJ2-5, the complete variable domain reads GAGVSQSPSNKVTEKGKDVELRCDPISGHTALYWYRQSLGQGLEFLIYFQGNSAPDKSGLPSDRFSAERTGGSVSTLTIQRTQQEDSAVYLCASSPTAGGTETQYFGPGTRLLVL.

The J gene is TRBJ2-5, the V gene TRBV7-8; TRBD2 matches at 7 bases. The length of the CDR3 is 15 residues. With 5 bases clipped from V and 4 bases from J, the junction kept 10 bases outside the gene matches. The V gene's germline CDR1 is SGHVS and CDR2 FQNEAQ. CDR3 in DNA: TGTGCCAGCAGCCCCCTGGCGGGAGAGGGAGAGACCCAGTACTTC. Amino acids: CASSPLAGEGETQYF.

Note on this clone: This sample also contains other DNA sequences that code for the same CDR3. The genes are TRBV7-9 and TRBJ2-7; 8 bases are a match to TRBD1. Losses at the gene ends were 1 base for V and 4 bases for J; bases not matched to a gene: 3. Germline loops: CDR1 SEHNR, CDR2 FQNEAQ (reference sequence). The CDR3 runs 14 residues. CDR3 amino acids: CASSLGQGAYEQYF. In DNA form, the CDR3 reads TGTGCCAGCAGCTTAGGGCAGGGGGCTTACGAGCAGTACTTC.

The chain has TRBV2 and TRBJ1-2; D is undetermined. V lost 5 bases, J lost 8 bases, and 12 bases lay in between. This CDR3 has 12 residues. Germline CDR1 is SNHLY and CDR2 is FYNNEI. The CDR3 loop is CASSLLPGGYTF. The CDR3 coding sequence is TGTGCCAGCAGTCTACTGCCCGGAGGCTACACCTTC.

This chain connects TRBV5-5 to TRBJ1-1; 8 bases map to TRBD1. The length of the CDR3 is 15 residues. V was clipped by 0 bases and J by 5 bases; unmatched bases: 6. Germline CDR1 is SGHKS and CDR2 is YYEKEE (reference sequence). CDR3 nucleotides: TGTGCCAGCAGCTTGGGCTCAGGGGGCGGGACTGAAGCTTTCTTT. Translating gives CASSLGSGGGTEAFF.

This clone has a handful of counts. The rearrangement uses TRBV5-6 and TRBJ2-1; unclear D gene. Per the germline V gene, CDR1 is SGHDT and CDR2 is YYEEEE. This CDR3 is built from 15 residues. Deletions cut 3 bases from V and 0 bases from J, with 10 bases between. The CDR3: CASSSTGSSYNEQFF. The DNA for the CDR3 is TGTGCCAGCAGCTCCACCGGCAGCTCCTACAATGAGCAGTTCTTC.

The rearrangement links TRBV6-5 to TRBJ1-6; D uncertain. The germline V gene encodes CDR1 MNHEY and CDR2 SVGAGI. Trimming took 0 bases from V and 6 from J, leaving 9 bases between them. The CDR3 has 15 residues. The CDR3 DNA reads TGTGCCAGCAGTTACTCGTACAGCGCTAATTCACCCCTCCACTTT. Its protein product is CASSYSYSANSPLHF.

The rearrangement links TRBV6-1 to TRBJ2-5; D possibly corresponds to TRBD1 (5 bases). With 4 bases removed from V and 5 bases from J, the gap between germline ends came to 17 bases. This CDR3 region has 15 residues. CDR1 MNHNS and CDR2 SASEGT come from the germline V gene. CDR3 bases: TGTGCCAGCAGTGTCCGCCAGGGTGGCGTGGAGACCCAGTACTTC. This translates into CASSVRQGGVETQYF.

The chain has TRBV18 and TRBJ2-3, with TRBD2 as a possible D gene (6 bases). Deletions cut 2 bases from V and 2 bases from J, with 8 bases between. There are 14 residues in the CDR3. Germline V lookup: CDR1 KGHSH, CDR2 LQKENI. CDR3 DNA sequence: TGTGCCAGCTCACCAGGGGGGTTCACAGATACGCAGTATTTT. Encoded protein: CASSPGGFTDTQYF.

This clone was seen more than once but under ten times. The chain employs TRBV11-3 and TRBJ2-7; tentatively, D is TRBD2 (6 bases). CDR1 is SGHNT, CDR2 YENEEA, per germline. The CDR3 runs 16 residues. V shed 4 bases and J shed 7 bases, with 23 bases lying between them. The CDR3 bases are TGTGCCAGCAGCTCCCCTCCGGGACTTTCATTAGGGGAGCAGTACTTC. This sequence encodes CASSSPPGLSLGEQYF.

This chain connects TRBV7-3 to TRBJ2-2, with 10 positions matching TRBD2. CDR3 length: 16 amino acids. Germline assignment: CDR1 SGHTA and CDR2 FQGTGA. V dropped 4 bases and J dropped 6; count of bases not matched to a gene: 8. The CDR3 loop reads CASSSQRGGRSGELFF. CDR3 sequence (DNA): TGTGCCAGCAGCTCCCAGCGGGGGGGCAGGTCCGGGGAGCTGTTTTTT.

This rearrangement joins TRBV11-2 to TRBJ2-4; D tentatively fits TRBD1 or TRBD2 (6 bases each). The CDR3 contains 16 residues. Germline V gene lookup returns CDR1 SGHAT and CDR2 FQNNGV. Trimming stripped 5 bases from V and 3 bases from J, with 17 bases between. The CDR3 nucleotides read TGTGCCAGCAGCCTCGACGGGGGCCTAGGCAAAAACATTCAGTACTTC. Translating gives CASSLDGGLGKNIQYF.

Only a few counts were recorded for this clone. The gene calls are TRBV9 and TRBJ2-3, with D maybe TRBD2 (6 bases). V was clipped by 0 bases and J by 1 base, with 15 bases between them. CDR1 SGDLS and CDR2 YYNGEE come from the germline V gene. This CDR3 has 17 residues. The CDR3 nucleotides read TGTGCCAGCAGCGTAGGCGCCTCCTTAGCGGGCACAGATACGCAGTATTTT. This encodes CASSVGASLAGTDTQYF.

This clone was recorded many times. The rearrangement links TRBV28 to TRBJ1-6, with D possibly TRBD1 on 5 matching bases. Germline V gene sequence: CDR1 MDHEN, CDR2 SYDVKM. This CDR3 is 14 amino acids long. The V and J ends lost 2 bases and 9 bases respectively, with 11 bases between them. The CDR3 is CASSLQGHGSPLHF. CDR3 nucleotides: TGTGCCAGCAGTTTACAGGGCCATGGTTCACCCCTCCACTTT.

This clone was recorded only once. The genes are TRBV19 and TRBJ2-3; TRBD1 matches 9 bases. The CDR3 sequence is 15 residues long. CDR1 and CDR2 (germline): LNHDA, SQIVND (reference sequence). The junction had 4 bases not matched to a gene; V was cut back by 5 bases and J by 1 base. In DNA form, the CDR3 reads TGTGCCAGTAGTCTGGGACAGGGCCGCACAGATACGCAGTATTTT. This gives the protein CASSLGQGRTDTQYF.

The chain joins TRBV7-2 to TRBJ2-7, with D possibly matching TRBD2 (5 bases). Germline V lookup: CDR1 SGHTA, CDR2 FQGNSA. Trimming removed 5 bases from V and 2 bases from J, with 13 bases in between. CDR3 size: 14 residues. The DNA for the CDR3 is TGTGCCAGCAGCCGGACCGAGGGTCCCTACGAGCAGTACTTC. Residues: CASSRTEGPYEQYF.

The chain carries TRBV18 and TRBJ1-5; no firm D call. Germline V lookup: CDR1 KGHSH, CDR2 LQKENI. The CDR3 consists of 12 residues. V lost 5 bases to trimming and J lost 14 bases, with 16 bases between them. In nucleotides, the CDR3 is TGTGCCAGCTCAAATACCGGGCCTCCAGAGCATTTT. It translates to CASSNTGPPEHF.

The chain employs TRBV19 and TRBJ2-7; 7 positions agree with TRBD1. This CDR3 contains 14 residues. V was pared by 6 bases and J by 4 bases, with 9 bases of the junction left unmatched. Germline CDR1 is LNHDA and CDR2 is SQIVND (reference sequence). CDR3 amino acids: CASSADRRRYEQYF. CDR3 in DNA: TGTGCCAGTAGCGCGGACAGGCGGAGGTACGAGCAGTACTTC.

This chain's CDR3 is CASSSAAGYEQYF. CDR3 coding DNA: TGTGCCAGCTCGTCCGCTGCAGGTTACGAGCAGTACTTC. This chain links TRBV18 with TRBJ2-7; D uncertain. Trimming stripped 6 bases from V and 4 bases from J, with 13 bases between. Germline lookup yields CDR1 KGHSH and CDR2 LQKENI. This CDR3 is 13 amino acids long.

The V call is TRBV7-2, the J call TRBJ1-5, with D possibly being TRBD1 (5 bases). The CDR3 is 14 amino acids. Germline values: CDR1 SGHTA, CDR2 FQGNSA. V was clipped by 4 bases and J by 4 bases, with 11 bases between them. The CDR3 DNA reads TGTGCCAGCAGCTCCTGGGGGGGGAATCAGCCCCAGCATTTT. This sequence encodes CASSSWGGNQPQHF.

This clone has ten or more counts. The rearrangement links TRBV6-4 to TRBJ2-4, with TRBD2 matching over 13 bases. This CDR3 comprises 17 residues. The junction had 9 bases not matched to a gene; V was cut back by 10 bases and J by 0 bases. From germline, CDR1 is MRHNA and CDR2 SNTAGT. The CDR3 DNA is TGTGCCATCTCGGGACTAGCGGGGAAATTAGCCAAAAACATTCAGTACTTC. Translating it yields CAISGLAGKLAKNIQYF.